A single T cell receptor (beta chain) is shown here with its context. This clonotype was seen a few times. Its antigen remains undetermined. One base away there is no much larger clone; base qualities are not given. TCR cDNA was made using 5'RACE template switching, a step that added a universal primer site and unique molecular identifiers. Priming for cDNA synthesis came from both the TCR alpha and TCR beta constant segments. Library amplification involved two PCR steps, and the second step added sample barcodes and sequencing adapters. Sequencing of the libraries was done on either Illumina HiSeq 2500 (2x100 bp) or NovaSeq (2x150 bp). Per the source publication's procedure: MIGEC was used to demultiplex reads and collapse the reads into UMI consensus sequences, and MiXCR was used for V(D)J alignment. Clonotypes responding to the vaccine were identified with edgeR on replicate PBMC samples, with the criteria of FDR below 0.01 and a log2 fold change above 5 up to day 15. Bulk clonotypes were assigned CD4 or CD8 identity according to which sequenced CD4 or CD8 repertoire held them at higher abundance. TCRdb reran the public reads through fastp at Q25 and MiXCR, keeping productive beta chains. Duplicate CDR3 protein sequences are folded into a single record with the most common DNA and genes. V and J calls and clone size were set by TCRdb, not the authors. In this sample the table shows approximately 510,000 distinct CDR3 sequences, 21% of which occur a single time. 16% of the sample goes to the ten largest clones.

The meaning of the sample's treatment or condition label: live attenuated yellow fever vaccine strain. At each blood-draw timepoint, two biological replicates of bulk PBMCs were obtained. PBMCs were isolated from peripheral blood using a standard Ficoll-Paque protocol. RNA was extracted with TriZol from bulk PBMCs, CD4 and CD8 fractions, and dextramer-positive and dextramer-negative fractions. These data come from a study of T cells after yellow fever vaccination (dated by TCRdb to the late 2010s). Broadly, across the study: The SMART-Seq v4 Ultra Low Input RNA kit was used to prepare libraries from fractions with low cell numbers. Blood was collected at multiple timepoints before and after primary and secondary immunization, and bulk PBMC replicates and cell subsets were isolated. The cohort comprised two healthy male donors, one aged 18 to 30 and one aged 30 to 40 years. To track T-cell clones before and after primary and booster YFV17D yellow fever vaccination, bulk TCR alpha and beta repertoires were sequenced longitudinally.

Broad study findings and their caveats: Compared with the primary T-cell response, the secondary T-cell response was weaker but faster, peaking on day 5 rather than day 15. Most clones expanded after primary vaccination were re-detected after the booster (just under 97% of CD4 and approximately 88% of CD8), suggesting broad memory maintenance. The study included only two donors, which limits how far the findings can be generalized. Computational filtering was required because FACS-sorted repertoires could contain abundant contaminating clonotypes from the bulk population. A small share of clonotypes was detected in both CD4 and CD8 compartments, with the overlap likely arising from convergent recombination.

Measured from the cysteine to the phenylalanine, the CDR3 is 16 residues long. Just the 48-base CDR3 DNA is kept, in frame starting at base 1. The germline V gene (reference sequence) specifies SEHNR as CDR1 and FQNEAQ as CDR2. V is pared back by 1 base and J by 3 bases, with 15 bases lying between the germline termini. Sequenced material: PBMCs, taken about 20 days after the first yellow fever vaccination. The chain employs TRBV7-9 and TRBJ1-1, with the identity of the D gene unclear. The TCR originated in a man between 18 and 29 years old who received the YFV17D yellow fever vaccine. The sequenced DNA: TGTGCCAGCAGCTTAGGAGTTGCCGACGGCGACACTGAAGCTTTCTTT. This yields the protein CASSLGVADGDTEAFF.